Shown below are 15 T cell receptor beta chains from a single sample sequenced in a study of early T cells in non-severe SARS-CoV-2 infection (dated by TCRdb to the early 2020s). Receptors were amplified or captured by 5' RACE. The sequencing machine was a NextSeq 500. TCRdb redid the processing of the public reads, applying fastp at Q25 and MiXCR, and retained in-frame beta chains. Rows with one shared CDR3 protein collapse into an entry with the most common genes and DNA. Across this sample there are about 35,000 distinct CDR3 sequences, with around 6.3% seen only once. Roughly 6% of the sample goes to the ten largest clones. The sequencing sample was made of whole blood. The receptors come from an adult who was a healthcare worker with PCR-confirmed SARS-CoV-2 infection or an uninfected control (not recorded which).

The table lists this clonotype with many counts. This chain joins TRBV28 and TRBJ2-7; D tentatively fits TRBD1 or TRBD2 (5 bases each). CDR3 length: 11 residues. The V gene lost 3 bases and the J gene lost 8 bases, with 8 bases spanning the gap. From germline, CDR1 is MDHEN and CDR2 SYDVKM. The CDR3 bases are TGTGCCAGCAGTTTTGAGGGGAAGCAGTACTTC. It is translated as CASSFEGKQYF.

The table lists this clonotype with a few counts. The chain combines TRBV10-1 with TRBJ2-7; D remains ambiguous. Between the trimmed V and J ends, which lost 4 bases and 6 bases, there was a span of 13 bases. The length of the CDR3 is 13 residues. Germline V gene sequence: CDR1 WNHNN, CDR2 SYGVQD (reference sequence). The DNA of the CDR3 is TGCGCCAGCAGTGCGTCCAGAACGGGCGAGCAGTACTTC. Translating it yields CASSASRTGEQYF.

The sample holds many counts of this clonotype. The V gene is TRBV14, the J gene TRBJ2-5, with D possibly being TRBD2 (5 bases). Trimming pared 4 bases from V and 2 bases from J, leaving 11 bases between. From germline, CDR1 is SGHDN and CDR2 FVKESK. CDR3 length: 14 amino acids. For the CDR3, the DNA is TGTGCCAGCAGCCGTCCGGGAACTCAAGAGACCCAGTACTTC. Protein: CASSRPGTQETQYF.

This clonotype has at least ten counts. The CDR3 DNA sequence: TGCGCCAGCAGCTCTACTAGCGGGAGAGTCGATACGCAGTATTTT. This encodes CASSSTSGRVDTQYF. The J gene is TRBJ2-3, the V gene TRBV5-1; 11 bases line up with TRBD2. The germline CDR1 and CDR2 sequences are SGHRS and YFSETQ. The length of the CDR3 is 15 residues. Trimming cost V 3 bases and J 6 bases; bases outside gene matches: 6.

The chain's CDR3 is CASSLKSNQPQHF. The CDR3 region has the DNA TGTGCCAGCAGTCTCAAAAGCAATCAGCCCCAGCATTTT. The rearrangement joins TRBV27 to TRBJ1-5; D is unresolved. Germline V CDR1 and CDR2: MNHEY, SMNVEV (reference sequence). The V and J ends lost 5 bases and 1 base respectively, with 6 bases between them. The length of the CDR3 is 13 residues.

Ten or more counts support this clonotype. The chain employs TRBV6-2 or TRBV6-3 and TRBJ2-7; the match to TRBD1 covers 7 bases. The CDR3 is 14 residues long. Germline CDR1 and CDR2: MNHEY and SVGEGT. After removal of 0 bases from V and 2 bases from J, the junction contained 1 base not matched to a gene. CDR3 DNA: TGTGCCAGCAGTTACTCGACAGGGACCTACGAGCAGTACTTC. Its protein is CASSYSTGTYEQYF.

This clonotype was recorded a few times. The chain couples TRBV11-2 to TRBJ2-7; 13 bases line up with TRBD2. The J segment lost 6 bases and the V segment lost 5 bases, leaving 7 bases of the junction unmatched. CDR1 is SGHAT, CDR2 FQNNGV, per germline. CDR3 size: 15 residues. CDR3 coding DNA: TGTGCCAGCAGCCAACGACTAGCGGGAGGTAGCGAGCAGTACTTC. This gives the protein CASSQRLAGGSEQYF. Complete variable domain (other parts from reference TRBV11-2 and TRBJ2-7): EAGVAQSPRYKIIEKRQSVAFWCNPISGHATLYWYQQILGQGPKLLIQFQNNGVVDDSQLPKDRFSAERLKGVDSTLKIQPAKLEDSAVYLCASSQRLAGGSEQYFGPGTRLTVT.

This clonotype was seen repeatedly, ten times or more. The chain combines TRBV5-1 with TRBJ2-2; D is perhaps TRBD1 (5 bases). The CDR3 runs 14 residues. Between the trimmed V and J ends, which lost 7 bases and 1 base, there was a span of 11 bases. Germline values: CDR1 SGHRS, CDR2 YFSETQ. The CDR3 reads CASSPTENTGELFF. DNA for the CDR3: TGCGCCAGCTCGCCGACAGAGAACACCGGGGAGCTGTTTTTT.

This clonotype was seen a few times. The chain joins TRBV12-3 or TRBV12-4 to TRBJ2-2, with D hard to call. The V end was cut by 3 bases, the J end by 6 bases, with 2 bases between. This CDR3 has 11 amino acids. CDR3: CASSFSGELFF. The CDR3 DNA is TGTGCCAGCAGTTTTTCCGGGGAGCTGTTTTTT.

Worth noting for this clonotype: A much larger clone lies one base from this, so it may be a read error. The CDR3 coding sequence is TGTGCCAGCAGACCCAGGGGGAGCATAGATACGCAGTATTTT. This sequence encodes CASRPRGSIDTQYF. The chain combines TRBV28 with TRBJ2-3; 7 nucleotides agree with TRBD1. The CDR3 has 14 amino acids. Germline V gives CDR1 MDHEN, CDR2 SYDVKM.

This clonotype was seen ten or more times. The CDR3 bases are TGTGCCAGCAGCAAAGCGGTGCTCTATGGCTACACCTTC. This sequence encodes CASSKAVLYGYTF. V gene TRBV21-1 combines with J gene TRBJ1-2. TRBV21-1 is tagged as a pseudogene. This CDR3 has 13 amino acids.

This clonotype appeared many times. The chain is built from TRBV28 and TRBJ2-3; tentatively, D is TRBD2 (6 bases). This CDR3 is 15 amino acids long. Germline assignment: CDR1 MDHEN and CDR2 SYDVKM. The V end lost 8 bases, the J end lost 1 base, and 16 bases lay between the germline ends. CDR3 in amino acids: CASVGGGIGTDTQYF. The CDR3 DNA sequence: TGTGCCAGCGTCGGAGGAGGGATTGGCACAGATACGCAGTATTTT.

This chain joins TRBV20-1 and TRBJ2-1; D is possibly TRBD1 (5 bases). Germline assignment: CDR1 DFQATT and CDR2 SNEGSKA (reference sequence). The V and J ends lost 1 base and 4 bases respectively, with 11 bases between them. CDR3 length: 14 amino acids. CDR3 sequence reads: CSARGQGRYNEQFF. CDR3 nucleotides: TGCAGTGCTAGAGGGCAGGGAAGATACAATGAGCAGTTCTTC.

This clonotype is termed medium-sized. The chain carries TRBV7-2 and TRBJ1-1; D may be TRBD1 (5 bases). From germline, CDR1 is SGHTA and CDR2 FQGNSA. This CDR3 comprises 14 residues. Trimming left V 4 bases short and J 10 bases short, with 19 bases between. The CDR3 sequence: CASSSDPRDFVAFF. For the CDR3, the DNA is TGTGCCAGCAGCTCAGACCCCAGGGATTTTGTAGCTTTCTTT.

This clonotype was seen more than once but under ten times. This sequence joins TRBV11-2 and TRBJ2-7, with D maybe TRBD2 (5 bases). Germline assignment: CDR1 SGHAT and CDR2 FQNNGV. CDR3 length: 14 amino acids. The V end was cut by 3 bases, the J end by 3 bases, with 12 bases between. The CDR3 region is CASSFQPADYEQYF. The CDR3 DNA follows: TGTGCCAGCAGCTTTCAACCAGCGGACTACGAGCAGTACTTC. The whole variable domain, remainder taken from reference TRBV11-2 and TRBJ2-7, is EAGVAQSPRYKIIEKRQSVAFWCNPISGHATLYWYQQILGQGPKLLIQFQNNGVVDDSQLPKDRFSAERLKGVDSTLKIQPAKLEDSAVYLCASSFQPADYEQYFGPGTRLTVT.